The 16 T cell receptor beta chains listed next were all sequenced from one sample in a study of shared clonotypes between healthy human individuals. Method: immunoSEQ multiplex PCR; TCRdb's copy keeps in-frame clones and lacks some. Altogether about 680,000 clones are present, more than 70% being singletons, with the ten largest covering around 2%. The sample comprised memory CD4+ T cells sorted from blood. Subset described: CD45RA-negative fraction. The source of these receptors is a woman aged 30 to 39 in good health.

The rearrangement uses TRBV2 and TRBJ2-1; 7 bases align to TRBD2. The CDR3 totals 15 residues. From germline, CDR1 is SNHLY and CDR2 FYNNEI. With 6 bases clipped from V and 6 bases from J, the junction kept 11 bases outside the gene matches. Here the CDR3 reads CASSNPVGGSNEQFF. CDR3 sequence (DNA): TGTGCCAGCAGCAACCCCGTCGGCGGGAGCAATGAGCAGTTCTTC. Filled out from reference TRBV2 and TRBJ2-1, the complete variable domain reads EPEVTQTPSHQVTQMGQEVILRCVPISNHLYFYWYRQILGQKVEFLVSFYNNEISEKSEIFDDQFSVERPDGSNFTLKIRSTKLEDSAMYFCASSNPVGGSNEQFFGPGTRLTVL.

This chain connects TRBV28 to TRBJ1-3; TRBD1 is a possible D gene (6 bases). The CDR3 is made up of 17 amino acids. Germline V CDR1 and CDR2: MDHEN, SYDVKM. Trimming cost V 5 bases and J 1 base, with 18 bases left between them. CDR3 protein: CASSPLGAGASGNTIYF. CDR3 bases: TGTGCCAGCAGTCCCCTCGGGGCGGGGGCTTCTGGAAACACCATATATTTT.

This clone was recorded only once. Additional DNA sequences in this sample encode the identical CDR3. The chain joins TRBV2 to TRBJ2-1, with D perhaps matching TRBD1 (5 bases). With 5 bases removed from V and 3 bases from J, the gap between germline ends came to 8 bases. The CDR3 runs 13 residues. Germline V gene data show CDR1 as SNHLY and CDR2 as FYNNEI. CDR3 nucleotide sequence: TGTGCCAGCAGTCGAGACAGCTACAATGAGCAGTTCTTC. Its translation: CASSRDSYNEQFF.

The J gene is TRBJ2-1, the V gene TRBV11-2; perhaps D is TRBD1 or TRBD2 (5 bases each). This CDR3 has 12 residues. The germline V gene has CDR1 SGHAT and CDR2 FQNNGV. With 3 bases removed from V and 10 bases from J, the gap between germline ends came to 10 bases. Here the CDR3 reads CASSFGGEEQFF. In DNA form, the CDR3 reads TGTGCCAGCAGCTTTGGGGGAGAAGAGCAGTTCTTC.

This clone has only a few counts. J is TRBJ1-6 and V is TRBV5-1, with 8 bases that match TRBD1. Germline V gives CDR1 SGHRS, CDR2 YFSETQ. Trimming at V came to 4 bases and at J to 10 bases, leaving 10 bases not matched to a gene. The CDR3 spans 15 residues. The CDR3: CASSLQTGVLSPLHF. The CDR3 DNA reads as TGCGCCAGCAGCCTACAGACAGGGGTGTTGTCACCCCTCCACTTT.

A few counts support this clone. This chain links TRBV30 with TRBJ1-2, with a tentative D call TRBD1 (5 bases). Trimming stripped 8 bases from V and 5 bases from J, with 15 bases between. The CDR3 is 12 amino acids. Germline values: CDR1 GTSNPN, CDR2 SVGIG (reference sequence). CDR3 coding DNA: TGTGCCCAGAGGGGAGGTTCGTATGGCTACACCTTC. Residues: CAQRGGSYGYTF.

Regarding this clone: This sample includes further DNA sequences coding for the same CDR3. This chain joins TRBV7-2 and TRBJ2-5; D is possibly TRBD1 (6 bases). The germline V gene has CDR1 SGHTA and CDR2 FQGNSA. There are 14 residues in the CDR3. Deletions cut 2 bases from V and 8 bases from J, with 15 bases between. The CDR3 DNA is TGTGCCAGCAGCTTACGGGCCAGGGGTGAAACCCAGTACTTC. Its protein product is CASSLRARGETQYF.

The V and J genes are TRBV28 and TRBJ2-7; TRBD1 matches 11 bases. Trimming at V came to 6 bases and at J to 5 bases, leaving 9 bases not matched to a gene. The CDR3 sequence is 15 residues long. Germline V gene sequence: CDR1 MDHEN, CDR2 SYDVKM. CDR3 sequence: CASSPAGTGGHEQYF. Written as DNA, the CDR3 is TGTGCCAGCAGCCCCGCCGGGACAGGGGGTCACGAGCAGTACTTC.

The genes are TRBV28 and TRBJ1-2, with unresolved D. The germline V gene encodes CDR1 MDHEN and CDR2 SYDVKM. V was shortened by 7 bases and J by 13 bases, with 19 bases between the two germline ends. CDR3 length: 12 amino acids. For the CDR3, the DNA is TGTGCCAGCACGTTGTATATGAGGGTGTGCACCTTC. Its translation: CASTLYMRVCTF.

This clone has more than one count but fewer than ten. The chain links TRBV5-5 to TRBJ1-2, with TRBD1 matching over 9 bases. Trimming cost V 3 bases and J 5 bases; bases outside gene matches: 5. The CDR3 is 14 residues long. Germline V gene sequence: CDR1 SGHKS, CDR2 YYEKEE (reference sequence). The CDR3 DNA reads as TGTGCCAGCAGCTCCGGGACAGGGTGGTATGGCTACACCTTC. Translation gives CASSSGTGWYGYTF. Supplemented by reference TRBV5-5 and TRBJ1-2, the full variable domain reads DAGVTQSPTHLIKTRGQQVTLRCSPISGHKSVSWYQQVLGQGPQFIFQYYEKEERGRGNFPDRFSARQFPNYSSELNVNALLLGDSALYLCASSSGTGWYGYTFGSGTRLTVV.

The sample holds a few counts of this clone. This sequence joins TRBV10-3 and TRBJ1-2; TRBD1 aligns across 7 bases. The germline gives CDR1 ENHRY, CDR2 SYGVKD. Losses at the gene ends were 6 bases for V and 12 bases for J; bases not matched to a gene: 10. The CDR3 runs 12 residues. The CDR3 sequence: CAIRGTDRQHTF. Here the CDR3 DNA reads TGTGCCATCAGGGGGACAGACCGACAGCACACCTTC.

Comments on this clone: Different DNA sequences within this sample yield the same CDR3. This chain links TRBV5-1 with TRBJ2-1; D is perhaps TRBD2 (5 bases). CDR3 size: 15 residues. V lost 4 bases and J lost 4, with 15 bases in between. The germline CDR1 and CDR2 sequences are SGHRS and YFSETQ. This chain's CDR3 is CASSRSSSGYNEQFF. CDR3 DNA: TGCGCCAGCAGCCGCTCTAGTTCGGGATACAATGAGCAGTTCTTC.

The chain has TRBV18 and TRBJ2-3, with TRBD1 matching 8 bases. The CDR3 covers 16 residues. From germline, CDR1 is KGHSH and CDR2 LQKENI. Trimming took 4 bases from V and 0 from J; bases not matched to a gene: 6. CDR3 nucleotides: TGTGCCAGCTCACGGCGGACAGGGCCCAGCACAGATACGCAGTATTTT. Translation gives CASSRRTGPSTDTQYF. The complete variable domain, with remaining parts taken from reference TRBV18 and TRBJ2-3, reads NAGVMQNPRHLVRRRGQEARLRCSPMKGHSHVYWYRQLPEEGLKFMVYLQKENIIDESGMPKERFSAEFPKEGPSILRIQQVVRGDSAAYFCASSRRTGPSTDTQYFGPGTRLTVL.

The chain uses TRBV6-6 and TRBJ1-2, with D possibly matching TRBD1 (6 bases). The CDR3 sequence is 13 residues long. Trimming shortened V by 5 bases and J by 4 bases, and 11 bases separated the two germline ends. CDR1 is MNHNY, CDR2 SVGAGI, per germline (reference sequence). The CDR3 DNA sequence: TGTGCCAGCAGTACCCCGGACAGCTATGGCTACACCTTC. Protein sequence: CASSTPDSYGYTF.

This clone appeared once. J is TRBJ2-5 and V is TRBV18; no clear D. In germline, CDR1 is KGHSH, CDR2 LQKENI. V lost 0 bases to trimming and J lost 1 base, with 9 bases between them. This CDR3 is built from 15 residues. This CDR3 is CASSPPSGAQETQYF. The CDR3 DNA follows: TGTGCCAGCTCACCACCATCTGGCGCCCAAGAGACCCAGTACTTC.

The chain combines TRBV11-1 with TRBJ1-1; D is ambiguous. CDR3 length equals 18 residues. The V gene lost 1 base and the J gene lost 0 bases, with 18 bases spanning the gap. Germline values: CDR1 SGHAT, CDR2 FQDESV (reference sequence). The CDR3 region is CASSLGRSNSNMNTEAFF. In DNA form, the CDR3 reads TGTGCCAGCAGCTTAGGGAGAAGTAACTCCAACATGAACACTGAAGCTTTCTTT.